What follows are 3 T cell receptor beta chains derived from one specimen sequenced in a study of shared clonotypes between healthy human individuals. Sequenced by immunoSEQ multiplex PCR; TCRdb stores in-frame clones only, minus some. This sample has 2 million to 2.5 million clones, with 80% to 95% found just once. Sequenced: naive CD4+ T cells from PBMCs. Regarding subset: CD45RA+ positively selected. These receptors originate from a man between 18 and 35 years old in good health. Some clones in this sample may be carry-over from other donors' samples.

The chain uses TRBV2 and TRBJ2-1; 8 positions match TRBD2. Germline V gives CDR1 SNHLY, CDR2 FYNNEI. This CDR3 contains 14 residues. V trimming: 5 bases; J trimming: 9 bases; junction bases outside the gene matches: 9. CDR3 in amino acids: CASSPGLVVSEQFF. The DNA for the CDR3 is TGTGCCAGCAGTCCGGGACTAGTTGTGAGTGAGCAGTTCTTC.

This clone has just one count. The chain recombines TRBV5-1 with TRBJ1-1; D gene unclear. The CDR3 totals 13 residues. Germline CDR1 is SGHRS and CDR2 is YFSETQ. The V gene lost 4 bases and the J gene lost 3 bases, with 10 bases spanning the gap. The CDR3 nucleotides read TGCGCCAGCAGCCAGGTCCGATACACTGAAGCTTTCTTT. Its translation is CASSQVRYTEAFF.

The CDR3 loop reads CASSEFRGRGETQYF. The CDR3 DNA is TGTGCCAGCAGTGAATTTAGGGGGCGCGGAGAGACCCAGTACTTC. The rearrangement links TRBV6-1 to TRBJ2-5, with TRBD1 matching over 7 bases. V trimming: 2 bases; J trimming: 4 bases; junction bases outside the gene matches: 7. Germline-derived CDR1 and CDR2 are MNHNS and SASEGT. CDR3 length: 15 residues.